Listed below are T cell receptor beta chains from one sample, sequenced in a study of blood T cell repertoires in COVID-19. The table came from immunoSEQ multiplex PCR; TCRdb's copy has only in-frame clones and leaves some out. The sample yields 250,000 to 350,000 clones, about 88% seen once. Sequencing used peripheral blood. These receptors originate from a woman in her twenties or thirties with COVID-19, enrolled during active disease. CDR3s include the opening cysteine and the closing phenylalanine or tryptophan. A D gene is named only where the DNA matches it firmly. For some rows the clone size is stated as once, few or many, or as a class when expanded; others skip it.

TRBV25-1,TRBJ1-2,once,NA,CASRPGSHGYTF,TGTGCCAGCAGGCCGGGGTCCCATGGCTACACCTTC
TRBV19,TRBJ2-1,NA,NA,CAQLRSYNEQFF,TGTGCGCAGTTACGCTCCTACAATGAGCAGTTCTTC
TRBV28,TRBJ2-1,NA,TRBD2,CASSSSLLLAGSLDEQFF,TGTGCCAGCAGTTCTTCCCTCTTACTAGCGGGGTCCCTCGATGAGCAGTTCTTC
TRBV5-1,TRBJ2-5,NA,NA,CASSLGLERETQYF,TGCGCCAGCAGCTTGGGACTAGAGCGAGAGACCCAGTACTTC
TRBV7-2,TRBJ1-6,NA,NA,CASSLDSDSPLHF,TGTGCCAGCAGCCTAGACTCCGATTCACCCCTCCACTTT
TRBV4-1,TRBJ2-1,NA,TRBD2,CASSREGLAVDNEQFF,TGCGCCAGCAGCCGTGAGGGACTAGCGGTTGACAATGAGCAGTTCTTC
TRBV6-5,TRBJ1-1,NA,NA,CASSNTGPTEAFF,TGTGCCAGCAGTAATACAGGGCCCACTGAAGCTTTCTTT
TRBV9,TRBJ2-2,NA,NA,CASSVAGSRAGELFF,TGTGCCAGCAGCGTAGCGGGAAGTCGGGCCGGGGAGCTGTTTTTT
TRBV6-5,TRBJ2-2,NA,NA,CASSFQGYSTGELFF,TGTGCCAGCAGTTTTCAGGGATATAGCACCGGGGAGCTGTTTTTT
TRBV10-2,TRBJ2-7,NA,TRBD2,CATTRVAGGGYEQYF,TGCGCCACCACAAGGGTAGCGGGAGGAGGGTACGAGCAGTACTTC
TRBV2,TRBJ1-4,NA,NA,CATTTEEKLFF,TGTGCCACAACCACGGAGGAAAAACTGTTTTTT
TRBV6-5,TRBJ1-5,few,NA,CASGRSEGEPQHF,TGTGCCAGCGGTCGGAGTGAGGGGGAGCCCCAGCATTTT
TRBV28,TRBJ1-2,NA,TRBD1,CASSSGTGNYGYTF,TGTGCCAGCAGCTCCGGGACAGGGAACTATGGCTACACCTTC
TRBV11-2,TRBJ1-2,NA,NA,CASSRSGTPNYGYTF,TGTGCCAGCAGCCGCAGCGGGACACCCAACTATGGCTACACCTTC
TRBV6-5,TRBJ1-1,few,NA,CASSYFSEGTEAFF,TGTGCCAGCAGTTACTTCTCTGAGGGAACTGAAGCTTTCTTT
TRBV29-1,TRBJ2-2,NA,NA,CSVRGASSGELFF,TGCAGCGTCAGGGGGGCCTCTTCCGGGGAGCTGTTTTTT
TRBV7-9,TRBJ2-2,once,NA,CASSRNGAGELFF,TGTGCCAGCAGCCGTAACGGGGCCGGGGAGCTGTTTTTT
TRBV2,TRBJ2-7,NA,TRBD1,CASSLGQGAAQYF,TGTGCCAGCAGCTTGGGACAGGGGGCTGCGCAGTACTTC
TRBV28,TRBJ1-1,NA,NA,CASSLQGMNTEAFF,TGTGCCAGCAGCCTACAGGGTATGAACACTGAAGCTTTCTTT
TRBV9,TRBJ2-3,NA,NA,CASTAGLTDTQYF,TGTGCCAGCACGGCGGGACTCACAGATACGCAGTATTTT
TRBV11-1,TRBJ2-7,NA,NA,CASSFGGGGEQYF,TGTGCCAGCAGCTTCGGAGGTGGGGGGGAGCAGTACTTC
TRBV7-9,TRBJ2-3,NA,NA,CASSAAGPDTQYF,TGTGCCAGCAGCGCCGCGGGCCCAGATACGCAGTATTTT
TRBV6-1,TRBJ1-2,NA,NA,CASSEALRYYGYTF,TGTGCCAGCAGTGAAGCCCTAAGATACTATGGCTACACCTTC
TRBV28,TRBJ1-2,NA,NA,CASNLDRGDFYTF,TGTGCCAGCAACCTCGACAGAGGGGACTTCTACACCTTC
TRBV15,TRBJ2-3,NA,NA,CATSRDHGGGLDTQYF,TGTGCCACCAGCAGAGATCATGGCGGGGGCCTGGATACGCAGTATTTT
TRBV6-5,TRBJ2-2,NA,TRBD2,CASGTSGNTGELFF,TGTGCCAGCGGCACTAGCGGGAACACCGGGGAGCTGTTTTTT
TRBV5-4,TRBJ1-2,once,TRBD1,CASSPGQGDGYTF,TGTGCCAGCAGCCCGGGACAGGGGGATGGCTACACCTTC
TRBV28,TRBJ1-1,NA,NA,CASTKTGNTEAFF,TGTGCCAGCACCAAGACGGGGAACACTGAAGCTTTCTTT
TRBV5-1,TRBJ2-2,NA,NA,CASRQAGIGELFF,TGCGCCAGCCGCCAGGCAGGGATCGGGGAGCTGTTTTTT
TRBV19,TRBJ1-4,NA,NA,CASKRGTNEKLFF,TGTGCCAGTAAAAGGGGAACTAATGAAAAACTGTTTTTT
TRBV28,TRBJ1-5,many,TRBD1,CASSPPPRTGVIHQPQHF,TGTGCCAGCAGTCCCCCCCCACGGACAGGGGTAATACATCAGCCCCAGCATTTT
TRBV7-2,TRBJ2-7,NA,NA,CASSSAAYEQYF,TGTGCCAGCAGCTCCGCAGCCTACGAGCAGTACTTC